This T cell receptor beta chain was sequenced in a study of technical replicates of blood from several donors. This clone appeared a few times. The germline CDR1 and CDR2 sequences are MGHRA and YSYEKL. J lost 7 bases, V lost 9 bases, and 10 bases had no gene match. This CDR3 has 14 residues. Sequencing used immunoSEQ multiplex PCR; TCRdb keeps in-frame clones, though not all of them. Of almost 90,000 clones in the sample, 85% to 95% are singletons; the top ten hold roughly 0.35%. The sequenced sample was T cells isolated from PBMCs. The clonotype was recovered from a human donor in good health. The chain has TRBV4-1 and TRBJ2-1, with 9 nucleotides matching TRBD2. The CDR3 loop reads CASAFPSGTNEQFF. CDR3 in DNA: TGCGCCAGTGCATTCCCTAGCGGGACGAATGAGCAGTTCTTC.